Detailed here is one TCR beta chain. TCRdb independently ran MiXCR on the 5' RACE reads; one entry per CDR3 protein. The table has 9,500 to 12,000 distinct CDR3 sequences, approximately 5.8% seen once. This sample was included in a study of spatial heterogeneity in lung cancer. Study in general: Fewer alpha-chain than beta-chain sequences were consistently detected.

CDR3 length: 15 residues. Germline CDR1 WNHNN, CDR2 SYGVQD (reference sequence). With 5 bases clipped from V and 3 bases from J, the junction kept 3 bases outside the gene matches. Time point noted: sample taken at primary tumor resection. The donor group consisted of roughly 70 patients who had untreated, early-stage non-small cell lung cancer. Unsorted tumor, nontumor lung tissue or cryopreserved PBMC supplied the whole RNA. Material: PBMCs, obtained at surgery. The chain carries TRBV10-1 and TRBJ2-2; 10 bases match TRBD2. The sequence derives from a male donor with early-stage non-small cell lung cancer. The CDR3 DNA reads as TGCGCCAGCAGTCTAGCGGGAGTTGACACCGGGGAGCTGTTTTTT. Protein sequence: CASSLAGVDTGELFF.